This T cell receptor beta chain was recorded in a study of blood T cells in healthy people across ages. Trimming cost V 3 bases and J 6 bases, with 15 bases left between them. Germline assignment: CDR1 WNHNN and CDR2 SYGVQD (reference sequence). This CDR3 has 15 amino acids. This clonotype came up a few times. Primed by a sample-barcoded 5' primer and a J-beta primer mix, a second PCR proceeded for roughly 7 to 12 cycles. TCRdb recomputed calls from the 5' RACE reads with MiXCR, one row per CDR3 protein. The top ten clones hold roughly 22% of a sample with some 710,000 distinct CDR3 sequences, 22% of them seen once.

Sequenced material: blood. The receptor was isolated from a man aged 65-85 years in good health. The genes are TRBV10-1 and TRBJ2-4; no firm D call. The chain's CDR3 is CASSDPDRSRNIQYF. CDR3 nucleotide sequence: TGCGCCAGCAGTGATCCAGACCGATCCAGAAACATTCAGTACTTC.